This is a list of T cell receptor beta chains from one sample in a study of OX40 agonist ivuxolimab in advanced cancers. TCRdb's copy holds only in-frame clones and misses some; the assay was immunoSEQ multiplex PCR. This sample has roughly 100,000 clones, with more than 90% found just once. Source: CD4+ or CD8+ T cells sorted from blood, taken in a trial of the OX40 agonist ivuxolimab. These receptors were obtained from an adult with an advanced solid tumor such as melanoma, head and neck, liver or kidney cancer. The CDR3 runs from the conserved cysteine through the conserved F or W. D genes are given only for firm matches. Clone size is not always given. Where it is, it says once, few, many or a class for expanded clones.

clone_size d_call j_call v_call cdr3_aa cdr3_nt
NA NA TRBJ2-7 TRBV6-5 CASSYSGTYEQYF TGTGCCAGCAGTTACTCTGGAACCTACGAGCAGTACTTC
NA NA TRBJ2-7 TRBV4-3 CASSQVVTVLAYEQYF TGCGCCAGCAGCCAAGTCGTTACAGTCCTTGCCTACGAGCAGTACTTC
NA TRBD2 TRBJ2-1 TRBV13 CASSPPPALAGTQHQYNEQFF TGTGCCAGCAGCCCCCCTCCGGCGCTAGCGGGAACCCAGCATCAATACAATGAGCAGTTCTTC
once TRBD1 TRBJ1-5 TRBV27 CASSSMTGLQPQHF TGTGCCAGCAGTTCAATGACAGGGCTACAACCCCAGCATTTT
NA TRBD2 TRBJ2-3 TRBV15 CATSIISGGTDTQYF TGTGCCACCAGCATAATTAGCGGGGGCACAGATACGCAGTATTTT
once NA TRBJ1-5 TRBV28 CASSWRGVSRSQPQHF TGTGCCAGCAGTTGGCGCGGGGTAAGTCGTAGTCAGCCCCAGCATTTT
NA NA TRBJ2-1 TRBV20-1 CSARRWSEQFF TGCAGTGCTAGGAGGTGGAGTGAGCAGTTCTTC
NA NA TRBJ1-1 TRBV7-2 CASSEKGHMNTEAFF TGTGCCAGCAGCGAGAAGGGACATATGAACACTGAAGCTTTCTTT
NA TRBD2 TRBJ2-7 TRBV29-1 CSVEEQRDLSYEQYF TGCAGCGTTGAAGAGCAGCGGGATTTGTCCTACGAGCAGTACTTC
NA TRBD1 TRBJ2-2 TRBV5-1 CASSPRDRAFGELFF TGCGCCAGCAGCCCCCGGGACAGGGCTTTCGGGGAGCTGTTTTTT
NA NA TRBJ2-1 TRBV6-5 CASSISGAYNEQFF TGTGCCAGCAGTATTTCGGGTGCTTACAATGAGCAGTTCTTC
NA TRBD1 TRBJ2-1 TRBV6-1 CASSDVGQGVSDEQFF TGTGCCAGCAGTGATGTCGGACAGGGGGTTTCGGATGAGCAGTTCTTC
NA NA TRBJ2-3 TRBV6-1 CASSGRNTQYF TGTGCCAGCAGTGGGAGGAATACGCAGTATTTT
NA NA TRBJ1-4 TRBV10-2 CASSDRDNEKLFF TGCGCCAGCAGTGATAGGGATAATGAAAAACTGTTTTTT
once NA TRBJ2-5 TRBV11-2 CASSPRYGVQETQYF TGTGCCAGCAGCCCACGGTATGGGGTACAAGAGACCCAGTACTTC
NA NA TRBJ1-1 TRBV19 CASSIGAGLNTEAFF TGTGCCAGTAGTATCGGAGCAGGATTGAACACTGAAGCTTTCTTT
NA NA TRBJ1-4 TRBV10-2 CASTGGKINEKLFF TGCGCCAGCACAGGAGGCAAGATTAATGAAAAACTGTTTTTT
NA TRBD1 TRBJ2-7 TRBV11-2 CASSLPYRGISSYEQYF TGTGCCAGCAGCTTACCTTACAGGGGGATAAGCTCCTACGAGCAGTACTTC